This T cell receptor beta chain was identified in a study of regulatory T cells in long-lasting Graves disease. The germline CDR1 and CDR2 sequences are MDHEN and SYDVKM. The CDR3 has 13 residues. This clonotype was counted ten times or more. One end of the junction does not line up with germline, which may come from a read error. CDR3-region Arm-PCR and iRepertoire HTBI primers produced the TCR beta libraries. TCRdb processed the multiplex PCR reads anew with MiXCR; each CDR3 protein has one entry. The sample comprises hundreds of thousands of distinct CDR3 sequences, roughly 15% of which are singletons, and around a sixth rests with the top ten. The time point: newly diagnosed GD, antithyroid drugs for less than 3 months. The TCR library was made from RNA that had been extracted from PBMCs in TRIzol. This sample was shared with a second study, whose subject was T cells in Graves' hyperthyroidism and ophthalmopathy. That report notes: In the first-round RT-PCR of the TCR CDR3, the HTBI primer set was used.

The chain couples TRBV28 to TRBJ2-7; no firm D call. The source of this sequence is a woman in her 30s with Graves disease. The sequences come from peripheral blood mononuclear cells (PBMCs), collected at new diagnosis, from a patient treated with antithyroid drugs. The CDR3 is CASSFSGPYEQYF. DNA of the CDR3: TGTGCCAGCAGTTTCTCAGGACCGTACGAACAGTACTTC.